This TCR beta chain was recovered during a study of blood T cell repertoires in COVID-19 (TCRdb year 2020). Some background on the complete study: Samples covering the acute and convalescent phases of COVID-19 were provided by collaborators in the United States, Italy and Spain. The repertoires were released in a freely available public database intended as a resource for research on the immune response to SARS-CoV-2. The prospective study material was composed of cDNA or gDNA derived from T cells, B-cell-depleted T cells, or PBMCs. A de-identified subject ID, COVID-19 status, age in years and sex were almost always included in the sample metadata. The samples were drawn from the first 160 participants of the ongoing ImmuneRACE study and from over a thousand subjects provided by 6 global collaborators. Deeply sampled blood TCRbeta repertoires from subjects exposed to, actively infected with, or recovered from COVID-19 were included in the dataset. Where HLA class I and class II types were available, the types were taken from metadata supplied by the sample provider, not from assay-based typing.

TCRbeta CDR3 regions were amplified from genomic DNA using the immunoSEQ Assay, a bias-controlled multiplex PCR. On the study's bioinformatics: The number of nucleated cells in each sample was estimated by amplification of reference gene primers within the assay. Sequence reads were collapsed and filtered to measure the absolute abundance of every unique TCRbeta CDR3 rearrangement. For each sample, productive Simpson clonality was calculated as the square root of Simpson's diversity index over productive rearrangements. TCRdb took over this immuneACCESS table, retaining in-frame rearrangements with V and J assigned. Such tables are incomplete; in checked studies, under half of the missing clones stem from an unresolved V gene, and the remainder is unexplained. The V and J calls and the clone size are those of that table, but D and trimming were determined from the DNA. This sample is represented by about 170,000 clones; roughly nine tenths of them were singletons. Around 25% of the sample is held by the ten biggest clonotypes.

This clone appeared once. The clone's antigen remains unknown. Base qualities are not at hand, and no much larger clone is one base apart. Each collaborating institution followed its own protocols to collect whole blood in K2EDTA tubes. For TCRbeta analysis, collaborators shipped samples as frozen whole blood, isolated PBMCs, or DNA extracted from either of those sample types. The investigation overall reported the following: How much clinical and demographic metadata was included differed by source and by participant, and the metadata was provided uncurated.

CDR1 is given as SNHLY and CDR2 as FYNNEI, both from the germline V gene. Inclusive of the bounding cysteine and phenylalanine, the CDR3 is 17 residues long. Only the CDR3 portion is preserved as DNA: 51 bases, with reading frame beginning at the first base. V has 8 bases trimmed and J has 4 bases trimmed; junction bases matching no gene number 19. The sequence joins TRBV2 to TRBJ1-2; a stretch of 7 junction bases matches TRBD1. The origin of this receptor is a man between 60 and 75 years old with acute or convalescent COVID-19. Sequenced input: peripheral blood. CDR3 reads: CASEGAGPAGLGYGYTF. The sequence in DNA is TGTGCCAGCGAGGGGGCGGGCCCAGCAGGGTTGGGCTATGGCTACACCTTC.